This T cell receptor beta chain emerged from a study of T cells after yellow fever vaccination. Notes on the study in general: It was a small share of clonotypes that appeared in both CD4 and CD8 compartments. Most clones from primary vaccination resurfaced after the booster (96% CD4, around 90% CD8).

Synthesis of TCR cDNA relied on 5'RACE template switching, which attached a universal primer site and UMIs. TCRdb called the 5' RACE reads again in MiXCR, with one record for every CDR3 protein. The table shows more than 300,000 distinct CDR3 sequences, with around a tenth occurring only once. Germline trimming cut 4 bases from V and 4 bases from J; bases unmatched to any gene: 8. CDR3 length: 16 amino acids. Germline CDR1 is SGHTA and CDR2 is FQGNSA. This clonotype was seen only a few times. The antigen remains unidentified. The chain combines TRBV7-2 with TRBJ2-1; 9 nucleotides align to TRBD2. The clonotype comes from a man aged 18-30 years who received the YFV17D yellow fever vaccine. The sample in question was CD4+ T cells sorted from PBMCs, obtained 45 days after the yellow fever booster vaccination. The CDR3 loop is CASSSISGGVYNEQFF. The CDR3 DNA reads TGTGCCAGCAGCTCGATTAGCGGGGGAGTTTACAATGAGCAGTTCTTC.